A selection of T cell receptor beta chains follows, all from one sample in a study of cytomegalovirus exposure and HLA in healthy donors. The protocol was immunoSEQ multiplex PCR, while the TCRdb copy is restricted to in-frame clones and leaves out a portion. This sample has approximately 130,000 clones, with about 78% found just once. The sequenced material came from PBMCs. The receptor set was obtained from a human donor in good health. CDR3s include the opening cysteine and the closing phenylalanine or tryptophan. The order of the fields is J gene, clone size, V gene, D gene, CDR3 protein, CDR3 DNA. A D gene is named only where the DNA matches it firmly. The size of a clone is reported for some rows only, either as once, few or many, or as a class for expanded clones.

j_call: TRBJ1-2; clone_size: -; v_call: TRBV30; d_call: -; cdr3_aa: CAWRDARGYGYTF; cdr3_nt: TGTGCCTGGAGGGACGCCAGGGGCTATGGCTACACCTTC
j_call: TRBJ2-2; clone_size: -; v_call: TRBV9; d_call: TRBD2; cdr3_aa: CASSLTGGQTGELFF; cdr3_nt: TGTGCCAGCAGCTTAACGGGGGGTCAGACCGGGGAGCTGTTTTTT
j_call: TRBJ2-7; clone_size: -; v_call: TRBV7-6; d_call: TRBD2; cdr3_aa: CASSPGASGTYEQYF; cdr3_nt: TGTGCCAGCAGCCCCGGTGCTAGCGGAACCTACGAGCAGTACTTC
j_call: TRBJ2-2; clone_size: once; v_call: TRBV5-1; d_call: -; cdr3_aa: CASSLPSGGDPNTGELFF; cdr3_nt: TGCGCCAGCAGCTTGCCTTCGGGCGGGGACCCGAACACCGGGGAGCTGTTTTTT
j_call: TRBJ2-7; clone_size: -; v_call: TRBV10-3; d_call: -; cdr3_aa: CATQLRDTLSYEQYF; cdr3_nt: TGTGCCACCCAATTACGGGACACCCTCTCCTACGAGCAGTACTTC
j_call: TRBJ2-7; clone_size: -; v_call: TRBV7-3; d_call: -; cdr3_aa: CASTPPLQAHCPYEQYF; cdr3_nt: TGTGCCAGCACCCCCCCTCTACAGGCCCACTGCCCCTACGAGCAGTACTTC
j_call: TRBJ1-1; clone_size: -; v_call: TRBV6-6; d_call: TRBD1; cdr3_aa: CASSYNRGLTEAFF; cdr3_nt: TGTGCCAGCAGTTACAACAGGGGGTTGACTGAAGCTTTCTTT
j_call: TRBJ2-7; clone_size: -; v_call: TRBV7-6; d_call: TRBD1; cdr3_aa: CASSRDRASYEQYF; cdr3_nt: TGTGCCAGCAGCCGGGACAGGGCATCCTACGAGCAGTACTTC
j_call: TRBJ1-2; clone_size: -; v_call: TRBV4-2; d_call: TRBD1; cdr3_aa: CASSHERGTGENYGYTF; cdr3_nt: TGTGCCAGCAGCCACGAAAGGGGGACAGGGGAAAACTATGGCTACACCTTC
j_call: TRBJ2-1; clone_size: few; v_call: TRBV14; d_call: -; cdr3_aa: CASSQARGNEQFF; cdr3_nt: TGTGCCAGCAGCCAAGCCAGGGGCAATGAGCAGTTCTTC